Below are 7 T cell receptor beta chains sequenced from a single sample in a study of blood T cells in healthy people across ages. It was with a sample-barcoded 5' primer and a J-beta primer mix that a second PCR of roughly 7 to 12 cycles was run. TCRdb passed the 5' RACE reads through MiXCR, listing each CDR3 protein once. The profile shows 1.4 million or so distinct CDR3 sequences, less than 45% of them singletons. Specimen: blood. The receptors derive from a woman aged 18 to 35 in good health.

This clonotype was counted a few times. The chain uses TRBV12-3 or TRBV12-4 and TRBJ2-3; D is possibly TRBD2 (5 bases). This CDR3 comprises 15 residues. V gave up 5 bases and J gave up 4 bases, with 16 bases separating them. The CDR3 DNA follows: TGTGCCAGCAGTCCGTGGGAGCTAGGACCAGATACGCAGTATTTT. Its translation: CASSPWELGPDTQYF.

A few counts support this clonotype. V is TRBV7-9 and J is TRBJ2-5; D uncertain. The CDR3 is 14 residues long. V gave up 6 bases and J gave up 3 bases, with 14 bases separating them. Germline V gives CDR1 SEHNR, CDR2 FQNEAQ (reference sequence). This CDR3 is CASRPYRSEETQYF. Written as DNA, the CDR3 is TGTGCCAGCAGGCCTTATCGGAGCGAAGAGACCCAGTACTTC. Based on the CDR3 plus reference TRBV7-9 and TRBJ2-5, the full variable domain is DTGVSQNPRHKITKRGQNVTFRCDPISEHNRLYWYRQTLGQGPEFLTYFQNEAQLEKSRLLSDRFSAERPKGSFSTLEIQRTEQGDSAMYLCASRPYRSEETQYFGPGTRLLVL.

The chain couples TRBV29-1 to TRBJ2-3; maybe TRBD2 (5 bases). Germline V gene sequence: CDR1 SQVTM, CDR2 ANQGSEA. This CDR3 comprises 14 residues. Trimming shortened V by 5 bases and J by 0 bases, and 12 bases separated the two germline ends. CDR3 nucleotides: TGCAGCGTTTTGAGCGGCACTAGCACAGATACGCAGTATTTT. This encodes CSVLSGTSTDTQYF.

This clonotype was recorded a few times. This chain connects TRBV7-2 to TRBJ1-2, with D tentatively TRBD1 (6 bases). Trimming removed 5 bases from V and 2 bases from J, with 15 bases in between. Germline V gene lookup returns CDR1 SGHTA and CDR2 FQGNSA. This CDR3 spans 15 amino acids. CDR3 DNA: TGTGCCAGCAGCAAGGACAGAGCCAGCAACTATGGCTACACCTTC. As protein: CASSKDRASNYGYTF.

The chain employs TRBV20-1 and TRBJ1-5, with D maybe TRBD1 (6 bases). CDR1 is DFQATT and CDR2 is SNEGSKA in the germline V gene (reference sequence). Deletions cut 5 bases from V and 6 bases from J, with 14 bases between. The CDR3 has 13 amino acids. CDR3 in DNA: TGCAGTGCTTCGGTGGCAGGGGTTCAGCCCCAGCATTTT. Residues: CSASVAGVQPQHF.

The J gene is TRBJ2-5, the V gene TRBV13; possible D gene TRBD1, 6 bases. Germline CDR1 and CDR2: PRHDT and FYEKMQ (reference sequence). The length of the CDR3 is 15 residues. V was pared by 3 bases and J by 11 bases, with 22 bases between. CDR3 sequence: CASSFQQGADYGQYF. In DNA, the CDR3 is TGTGCCAGCAGCTTCCAACAGGGAGCGGATTACGGGCAGTACTTC.

The count of this clonotype is one. The chain links TRBV25-1 to TRBJ2-1; 9 nucleotides agree with TRBD2. The J call may be in error: the DNA end matches TRBJ2-7 better. Germline V gene sequence: CDR1 MGHDK, CDR2 SYGVNS. This CDR3 is built from 13 residues. The CDR3 region is CATFLAGENEQYF. The CDR3 bases are TGTGCCACCTTTTTAGCGGGAGAAAATGAGCAGTACTTC.